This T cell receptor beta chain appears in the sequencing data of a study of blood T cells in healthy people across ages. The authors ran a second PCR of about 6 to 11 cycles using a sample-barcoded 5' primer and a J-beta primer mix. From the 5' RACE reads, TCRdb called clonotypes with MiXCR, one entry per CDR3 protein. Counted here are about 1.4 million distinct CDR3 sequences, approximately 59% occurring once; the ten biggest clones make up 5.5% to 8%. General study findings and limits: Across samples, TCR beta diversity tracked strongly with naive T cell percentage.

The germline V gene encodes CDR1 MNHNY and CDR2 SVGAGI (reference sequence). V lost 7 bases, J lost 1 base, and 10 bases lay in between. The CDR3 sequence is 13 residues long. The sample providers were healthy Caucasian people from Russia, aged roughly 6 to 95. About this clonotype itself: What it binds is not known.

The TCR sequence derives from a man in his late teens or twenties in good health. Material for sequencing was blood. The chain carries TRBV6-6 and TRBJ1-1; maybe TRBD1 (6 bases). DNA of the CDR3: TGTGCCAGCATTGAGACAGGGAACACTGAAGCTTTCTTT. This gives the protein CASIETGNTEAFF.